This entry concerns a single TCR beta chain. Using immunoSEQ multiplex PCR, the repertoire was profiled, and TCRdb retains in-frame clones only, with some absent. The sample consists of more than 45,000 clones, around 90% of them appearing once. These data come from a study of blood T cell repertoires in COVID-19. This CDR3 is built from 15 residues. Germline V lookup: CDR1 SGHNT, CDR2 YYREEE (reference sequence). V trimming: 4 bases; J trimming: 0 bases; junction bases outside the gene matches: 4. The TCR originated in a human donor with active COVID-19. The donor label of this sample is uncertain. The V and J genes are TRBV5-4 and TRBJ2-3; 8 positions match TRBD2. Sequenced material: peripheral blood. The CDR3 DNA follows: TGTGCCAGCAGCCGGGAGGGGGTGAGCACAGATACGCAGTATTTT. Protein: CASSREGVSTDTQYF.